The T cell receptor beta chain described here comes from a study of control samples from healthy donors and cancer patients. Note on this clone: The same CDR3 is also encoded by other DNA sequences in this sample.

Generated by immunoSEQ multiplex PCR, the TCRdb table keeps only in-frame clones and is missing some. The sample carries around 58,000 clones, roughly 95% recorded once. Trimming took 3 bases from V and 5 from J, leaving 11 bases between them. The length of the CDR3 is 13 residues. CDR1 is LNHNV, CDR2 YYDKDF, per germline (reference sequence). The TCR originated in a woman between 18 and 29 years old in good health. J is TRBJ2-7 and V is TRBV15; perhaps D is TRBD1 or TRBD2 (5 bases each). The sequenced material came from blood. The CDR3 protein is CATSRRGGDEQYF. Here the CDR3 DNA reads TGTGCCACCAGCAGGAGGGGTGGGGACGAGCAGTACTTC.